Below are 23 T cell receptor beta chains sequenced from a single sample in a study of beta chain features in type 1 diabetes. Which antigens these TCRs recognize remains unknown. General study findings and limits: Moderate yet significant TCRB CDR3 shortening was seen in Type 1 diabetes patients in all four CD4+ subsets.

Sequencing targeted expressed TCRB transcripts, as all isolated RNA had been reverse transcribed. Clones were read by immunoSEQ multiplex PCR, and TCRdb kept only the in-frame ones, dropping some. The sample has about 70,000 clones; around 49% are singletons. Sequencing input: central memory CD4+ T cells from blood. The receptors shown here come from a man aged 30-40 years with type 1 diabetes.

This clone was counted between two and nine times. The V and J genes are TRBV25-1 and TRBJ2-7; TRBD1 matches 11 bases. The CDR3 loop spans 15 amino acids. V was clipped by 1 base and J by 4 bases; unmatched bases: 3. Germline CDR1 reads MGHDK; CDR2 reads SYGVNS. Here the CDR3 DNA reads TGTGCCAGCAGTGAATCCGGGACAGGGGGGTACGAGCAGTACTTC. Amino acid sequence: CASSESGTGGYEQYF.

The rearrangement links TRBV30 to TRBJ2-5, with 7 bases lining up with TRBD2. The trim removed 4 bases at V and 5 bases at J, leaving 1 base unmatched. The V gene's germline CDR1 is GTSNPN and CDR2 SVGIG (reference sequence). This CDR3 spans 11 amino acids. CDR3 nucleotide sequence: TGTGCCTGGACTAGCGGTGAGACCCAGTACTTC. Protein sequence: CAWTSGETQYF.

In DNA, the CDR3 is TGTGCCAGCAGCCCGGGGTCTACCGCGGGGAACACTGAAGCTTTCTTT. Protein product: CASSPGSTAGNTEAFF. The chain uses TRBV7-9 and TRBJ1-1; unclear D gene. The CDR3 has 16 amino acids. Germline V gene data show CDR1 as SEHNR and CDR2 as FQNEAQ (reference sequence). Deletions cut 5 bases from V and 1 base from J, with 17 bases between.

This clone was detected only a few times. The CDR3 nucleotides are TGTGCCAGCAGCTTACGGGGCGCAGGGCCAGGGGTTTTTAATGAAAAACTGTTTTTT. It translates to CASSLRGAGPGVFNEKLFF. J is TRBJ1-4 and V is TRBV7-8, with a possible D match to TRBD1 (6 bases). The CDR3 is made up of 19 amino acids. Germline CDR1 reads SGHVS; CDR2 reads FQNEAQ. Trimming pared 2 bases from V and 4 bases from J, leaving 23 bases between.

The chain couples TRBV15 to TRBJ1-1, with 9 nucleotides matching TRBD1. Germline values: CDR1 LNHNV, CDR2 YYDKDF (reference sequence). This CDR3 has 17 amino acids. V shed 1 base and J 1 base; nucleotides not matched to a gene: 7. In DNA form, the CDR3 reads TGTGCCACCAGCAGAGGACAGGGGGATTCGAGGAACACTGAAGCTTTCTTT. It encodes CATSRGQGDSRNTEAFF.

This clone has a handful of counts. This sample also contains other DNA sequences that code for the same CDR3. V is TRBV5-1 and J is TRBJ2-5, with 9 bases fitting TRBD2. V was pared by 4 bases and J by 2 bases, with 3 bases of the junction left unmatched. Germline values: CDR1 SGHRS, CDR2 YFSETQ. CDR3 size: 14 residues. The CDR3 bases are TGCGCCAGCAGCCCTAGCGGGGCTCAAGAGACCCAGTACTTC. This codes for CASSPSGAQETQYF.

This clone appeared a few times. The rearrangement joins TRBV4-3 to TRBJ2-3; D not certain. V lost 4 bases, J lost 2 bases, and 10 bases lay in between. The CDR3 sequence is 14 residues long. The germline CDR1 and CDR2 sequences are LGHNA and YSLEER. This CDR3 reads CASSRGPDTDTQYF. CDR3 sequence (DNA): TGCGCCAGCAGCCGTGGCCCTGACACAGATACGCAGTATTTT.

This chain links TRBV30 with TRBJ1-6, with 7 bases aligning to TRBD1. The V gene's germline CDR1 is GTSNPN and CDR2 SVGIG (reference sequence). J gave up 9 bases and V 1 base, and 12 bases lay outside the gene matches. The length of the CDR3 is 16 residues. The CDR3 nucleotides are TGTGCCTGGAGTGCGGGACAGCCCGATATGGGTTCACCCCTCCACTTT. This translates into CAWSAGQPDMGSPLHF.

The V gene is TRBV11-3, the J gene TRBJ2-3; no clear D. V gave up 2 bases and J gave up 2 bases, with 5 bases separating them. Germline CDR1 reads SGHNT; CDR2 reads YENEEA. CDR3 size: 13 residues. CDR3 sequence (DNA): TGTGCCAGCAGCTTATACTCCACAGATACGCAGTATTTT. Encoded protein: CASSLYSTDTQYF. Complete variable domain (other parts from reference TRBV11-3 and TRBJ2-3): EAGVVQSPRYKIIEKKQPVAFWCNPISGHNTLYWYLQNLGQGPELLIRYENEEAVDDSQLPKDRFSAERLKGVDSTLKIQPAELGDSAVYLCASSLYSTDTQYFGPGTRLTVL.

CDR3 sequence: CASSQQGIGANTEAFF. CDR3 DNA sequence: TGTGCCAGCAGCCAACAGGGTATAGGGGCCAACACTGAAGCTTTCTTT. V gene TRBV11-2 combines with J gene TRBJ1-1; possibly TRBD1 for D (6 bases). Germline assignment: CDR1 SGHAT and CDR2 FQNNGV. The CDR3 covers 16 residues. Trimming cost V 5 bases and J 2 bases, with 18 bases left between them.

The rearrangement uses TRBV15 and TRBJ2-1; TRBD1 might be the D (5 bases). Germline V lookup: CDR1 LNHNV, CDR2 YYDKDF (reference sequence). The germline V and J ends were trimmed by 3 bases and 11 bases, with 14 bases remaining between them. The CDR3 spans 13 residues. For the CDR3, the DNA is TGTGCCACCAGCAGCATATACGACAGCCAGCAGTTCTTC. The encoded protein is CATSSIYDSQQFF.

This clone was picked up a small number of times. V is TRBV6-1 and J is TRBJ2-2, with TRBD2 as a possible D gene (7 bases). Germline V gene lookup returns CDR1 MNHNS and CDR2 SASEGT. The CDR3 is made up of 15 amino acids. V dropped 7 bases and J dropped 1 base, with 13 bases sitting between them. As DNA, the CDR3 is TGTGCCAGCACTGGGGGGGGCAGGAACACCGGGGAGCTGTTTTTT. It encodes CASTGGGRNTGELFF.

The chain employs TRBV11-2 and TRBJ2-5, with TRBD2 as a possible D gene (5 bases). Gene TRBJ2-7 matches the end of the DNA better, so the J call may be wrong. The CDR3 sequence is 14 residues long. CDR1 is SGHAT and CDR2 is FQNNGV in the germline V gene. The chain's CDR3 is CASSRGRNSYEQYF. CDR3 in DNA: TGTGCCAGCAGCCGAGGGCGGAACTCCTACGAGCAGTACTTC.

This chain links TRBV29-1 with TRBJ2-7; weak D call: TRBD2 (5 bases). Trimming shortened V by 2 bases and J by 3 bases, and 11 bases separated the two germline ends. There are 13 residues in the CDR3. Germline assignment: CDR1 SQVTM and CDR2 ANQGSEA. CDR3 DNA: TGCAGCGTTGAAACTAGTCCGGGCTACGAGCAGTACTTC. It is translated as CSVETSPGYEQYF.

The chain combines TRBV25-1 with TRBJ1-1, with TRBD1 matching over 8 bases. Germline lookup yields CDR1 MGHDK and CDR2 SYGVNS. Losses at the gene ends were 8 bases for V and 3 bases for J; bases not matched to a gene: 11. CDR3 length: 15 amino acids. Here the CDR3 DNA reads TGTGCCAGCCGTCCCGGGACAGGTTGGGACACTGAAGCTTTCTTT. Protein: CASRPGTGWDTEAFF.

The rearrangement uses TRBV29-1 and TRBJ2-6, with D hard to call. Germline CDR1 SQVTM, CDR2 ANQGSEA. The CDR3 is made up of 12 amino acids. Trimming cost V 5 bases and J 1 base, with 3 bases left between them. CDR3 sequence: CSVLSGANVLTF. The CDR3 nucleotides are TGCAGCGTTCTGTCTGGGGCCAACGTCCTGACTTTC.

The V and J genes are TRBV4-2 and TRBJ2-1; 10 bases fit TRBD1. The CDR3 covers 13 residues. Unmatched junction bases numbered 5, after V lost 0 bases and J lost 15 bases. Germline-derived CDR1 and CDR2 are LGHNA and YNFKEQ. The CDR3 is CASSQDLGTGAFF. DNA of the CDR3: TGTGCCAGCAGCCAAGACCTCGGGACAGGGGCGTTCTTC.

This clone was detected a few times. V gene TRBV5-1 combines with J gene TRBJ2-5; 8 bases align to TRBD2. The CDR3 is 12 residues long. From germline, CDR1 is SGHRS and CDR2 YFSETQ. In DNA, the CDR3 is TGCGCTAGCGGGGCACAACAAGAGACCCAGTACTTC. As protein: CASGAQQETQYF.

This clone was recorded a few times. V and J are TRBV7-7 and TRBJ2-5; 9 nucleotides line up with TRBD1. CDR3 length: 14 residues. The germline gives CDR1 SSHAT, CDR2 FNYEAQ (reference sequence). After removal of 4 bases from V and 4 bases from J, the junction contained 4 bases not matched to a gene. CDR3 coding DNA: TGTGCCAGCAGCTCCACAGGGGGCGCAGAGACCCAGTACTTC. It translates to CASSSTGGAETQYF.

The V and J genes are TRBV7-2 and TRBJ1-2; no definite D call. The germline V gene encodes CDR1 SGHTA and CDR2 FQGNSA. The V end lost 1 base, the J end lost 6 bases, and 9 bases lay between the germline ends. The CDR3 contains 13 residues. In DNA form, the CDR3 reads TGTGCCAGCAGCTTAGTATCCAAGCATGGCTACACCTTC. This encodes CASSLVSKHGYTF.

The chain recombines TRBV30 with TRBJ2-2; 7 positions match TRBD1. Per the germline V gene, CDR1 is GTSNPN and CDR2 is SVGIG (reference sequence). This CDR3 is 14 amino acids long. V shed 0 bases, J shed 4 bases, and the junction held 2 bases outside the gene matches. The CDR3 sequence is CAWSVAGGTGELFF. CDR3 bases: TGTGCCTGGAGTGTGGCAGGGGGCACCGGGGAGCTGTTTTTT.

The chain employs TRBV5-1 and TRBJ2-5; 7 bases align to TRBD1. The CDR3 loop spans 14 amino acids. Germline V gives CDR1 SGHRS, CDR2 YFSETQ. Trimming removed 3 bases from V and 2 bases from J; junction bases left unmatched: 4. The CDR3 loop is CASSSGTAQETQYF. The CDR3 DNA reads as TGCGCCAGCAGCTCCGGGACAGCGCAAGAGACCCAGTACTTC.

This chain uses TRBV5-1 with TRBJ1-6; no firm D call. The CDR3 contains 15 residues. V was trimmed by 0 bases and J by 7 bases, leaving 11 bases between them. Germline V gene lookup returns CDR1 SGHRS and CDR2 YFSETQ. CDR3 sequence reads: CASSLETGGNSPLHF. In nucleotides, the CDR3 is TGCGCCAGCAGCTTGGAAACGGGTGGGAATTCACCCCTCCACTTT.